This T cell receptor (beta chain) appears in the sequencing data of a study of blood T cell repertoires in COVID-19. Turning to the study itself: Spain, Italy and the United States supplied samples that represented acute and convalescent COVID-19. PBMCs, B-cell-depleted T cells, or T cells were the source of the cDNA or gDNA that made up the material.

Repertoires were generated with immunoSEQ multiplex PCR, while TCRdb's copy carries only in-frame clones and drops some. This sample yields some 73,000 clones, of which 85% to 90% are seen a single time; 35% belongs to the top ten. The CDR3 contains 13 residues. The ends were cut back, 6 bases at V and 2 bases at J, with 10 bases in the middle. The TCR comes from a woman of 80 years or more with active or convalescent COVID-19. This chain connects TRBV12-3 or TRBV12-4 to TRBJ2-5; D possibly corresponds to TRBD2 (5 bases). Material for sequencing was peripheral blood. In DNA, the CDR3 is TGTGCCAGCAGAACCGGGAATCAAGAGACCCAGTACTTC. Translation gives CASRTGNQETQYF.